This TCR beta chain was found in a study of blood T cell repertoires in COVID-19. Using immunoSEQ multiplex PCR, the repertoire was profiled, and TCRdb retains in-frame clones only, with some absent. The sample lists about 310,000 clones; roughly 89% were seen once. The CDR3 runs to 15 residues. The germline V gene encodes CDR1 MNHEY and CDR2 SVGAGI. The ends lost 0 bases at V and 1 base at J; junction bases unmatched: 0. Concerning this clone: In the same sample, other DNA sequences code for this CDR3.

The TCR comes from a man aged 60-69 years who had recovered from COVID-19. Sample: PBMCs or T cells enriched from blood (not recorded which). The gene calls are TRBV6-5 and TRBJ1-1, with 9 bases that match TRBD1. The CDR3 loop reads CASSYSGQGNTEAFF. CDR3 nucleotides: TGTGCCAGCAGTTACTCGGGACAGGGGAACACTGAAGCTTTCTTT.